These 29 T cell receptor beta chains share one sample of origin, sequenced in a study of identical twins. From the 5' RACE reads, TCRdb called clonotypes with MiXCR, one entry per CDR3 protein. Of 550,000 to 800,000 distinct CDR3 sequences in the sample, 7% to 7.5% were seen once. The same sample was also studied in work on yellow fever vaccine responses in identical twins.

The sample taken for sequencing was PBMCs. The receptors come from a young woman in good health.

The table lists this clonotype with many counts. In DNA, the CDR3 is TGTGCCAGCAGCCAAGACAGAAGGAGCAACGAGCAGTACTTC. This translates into CASSQDRRSNEQYF. The chain couples TRBV25-1 to TRBJ2-7; perhaps TRBD1 as D (5 bases). The CDR3 sequence is 14 residues long. V was clipped by 6 bases and J by 5 bases, with 17 bases between them. CDR1 MGHDK and CDR2 SYGVNS come from the germline V gene.

This clonotype was detected many times. The chain uses TRBV7-9 and TRBJ1-5; D remains ambiguous. Germline assignment: CDR1 SEHNR and CDR2 FQNEAQ (reference sequence). Trimming pared 4 bases from V and 9 bases from J, leaving 13 bases between. The CDR3 sequence is 13 residues long. CDR3: CASSSGSQRPQHF. The CDR3 bases are TGTGCCAGCAGCTCCGGGTCCCAGCGGCCCCAGCATTTT.

This clonotype was observed at least ten times. The gene calls are TRBV12-3 or TRBV12-4 and TRBJ2-1; TRBD2 aligns across 10 bases. Unmatched junction bases numbered 9, after V lost 5 bases and J lost 5 bases. The CDR3 extends over 16 amino acids. The CDR3 region is CASSPLSSGGNNEQFF. The CDR3 bases are TGTGCCAGCAGTCCCCTTTCTAGCGGGGGTAACAATGAGCAGTTCTTC.

The chain links TRBV24-1 to TRBJ1-2; D may be TRBD1 (5 bases). The CDR3 loop spans 19 amino acids. Germline CDR1 KGHDR, CDR2 SFDVKD. V was shortened by 5 bases and J by 3 bases, with 27 bases between the two germline ends. CDR3 DNA sequence: TGTGCCACCAGTGTGCCCGCTCGGAAAGGGCGAATAGGGGACTATGGCTACACCTTC. It translates to CATSVPARKGRIGDYGYTF.

This clonotype was counted a few times. The chain has TRBV12-3 or TRBV12-4 and TRBJ2-3, with 7 bases matching TRBD2. V dropped 6 bases and J dropped 4; count of bases not matched to a gene: 10. The CDR3 is 15 residues long. CDR3 bases: TGTGCCAGCAGCCCCCCGGGCGGGGGAGCAGATACGCAGTATTTT. It specifies CASSPPGGGADTQYF.

The sample holds many counts of this clonotype. The V call is TRBV12-3 or TRBV12-4, the J call TRBJ2-7, with D uncertain. The CDR3 runs 11 residues. V gave up 5 bases and J gave up 3 bases, with 5 bases separating them. The CDR3 bases are TGTGCCAGCAGTAACGACTACGAGCAGTACTTC. It specifies CASSNDYEQYF.

The chain is built from TRBV28 and TRBJ1-6; TRBD1 matches 10 bases. The CDR3 is made up of 15 amino acids. The germline V gene encodes CDR1 MDHEN and CDR2 SYDVKM. The junction had 0 bases not matched to a gene; V was cut back by 6 bases and J by 1 base. This CDR3 is CASRGQGSYNSPLHF. Here the CDR3 DNA reads TGTGCCAGCAGGGGACAGGGGTCCTATAATTCACCCCTCCACTTT.

The chain uses TRBV20-1 and TRBJ2-3; 10 bases are shared with TRBD1. J gave up 5 bases and V 6 bases, and 11 bases lay outside the gene matches. This CDR3 spans 15 amino acids. Per the germline V gene, CDR1 is DFQATT and CDR2 is SNEGSKA (reference sequence). CDR3 sequence reads: CSASGDRGLQDTQYF. The CDR3 DNA reads as TGCAGTGCCTCAGGGGACAGGGGACTCCAAGATACGCAGTATTTT.

The table lists this clonotype with many counts. The chain is built from TRBV5-1 and TRBJ1-2; D is unresolved. Looked up from germline, CDR1 is SGHRS and CDR2 is YFSETQ. This CDR3 has 15 amino acids. V dropped 0 bases and J dropped 0 bases, with 9 bases sitting between them. As DNA, the CDR3 is TGCGCCAGCAGCTTGGCCAGCGGGACTAACTATGGCTACACCTTC. It is translated as CASSLASGTNYGYTF.

This clonotype has only a few counts. V usage is TRBV7-2 and J usage is TRBJ2-2; 11 bases line up with TRBD2. The CDR3 has 16 amino acids. The J segment lost 5 bases and the V segment lost 5 bases, leaving 7 bases of the junction unmatched. Germline V CDR1 and CDR2: SGHTA, FQGNSA. The CDR3 nucleotides are TGTGCCAGCAGCCTTAGCGGGGGGGCCGGAACCGGGGAGCTGTTTTTT. This codes for CASSLSGGAGTGELFF.

The chain has TRBV27 and TRBJ2-1, with D unresolved. V was trimmed by 5 bases and J by 7 bases, leaving 24 bases between them. There are 17 residues in the CDR3. Germline assignment: CDR1 MNHEY and CDR2 SMNVEV (reference sequence). Written as DNA, the CDR3 is TGTGCCAGCAGTAATTCTGTGGGAATTGGGCTCTTGAATGAGCAGTTCTTC. It translates to CASSNSVGIGLLNEQFF.

This clonotype was seen more than once but under ten times. The rearrangement joins TRBV28 to TRBJ2-4; D is uncertain. Germline CDR1 is MDHEN and CDR2 is SYDVKM. The V and J ends lost 1 base and 3 bases respectively, with 13 bases between them. The CDR3 is 16 residues long. The CDR3 coding sequence is TGTGCCAGCAGTTTATCTGGGGTTTGGGGCAAAAACATTCAGTACTTC. Protein sequence: CASSLSGVWGKNIQYF.

This clonotype was detected ten times or more. The CDR3 DNA reads as TGTGCCACCAGCCACAGGGGGTACACAGATACGCAGTATTTT. Its translation: CATSHRGYTDTQYF. This rearrangement joins TRBV24-1 to TRBJ2-3, with TRBD1 matching over 8 bases. The CDR3 consists of 14 residues. V trimming: 7 bases; J trimming: 2 bases; junction bases outside the gene matches: 4. Per the germline V gene, CDR1 is KGHDR and CDR2 is SFDVKD.

The rearrangement links TRBV14 to TRBJ2-7; D ambiguous. In germline, CDR1 is SGHDN, CDR2 FVKESK. V was shortened by 4 bases and J by 2 bases, with 15 bases between the two germline ends. There are 15 residues in the CDR3. The CDR3 loop reads CASSPSSRPPYEQYF. The CDR3 DNA sequence: TGTGCCAGCAGCCCCAGTTCGCGGCCCCCCTACGAGCAGTACTTC.

This rearrangement joins TRBV5-5 to TRBJ2-1; TRBD1 is a possible D gene (6 bases). V lost 2 bases, J lost 4 bases, and 13 bases lay in between. The CDR3 totals 15 residues. Germline V gives CDR1 SGHKS, CDR2 YYEKEE (reference sequence). The CDR3 bases are TGTGCCAGCAGCTTAGACAGGACGATTTACAATGAGCAGTTCTTC. Encoded protein: CASSLDRTIYNEQFF. Together with reference TRBV5-5 and TRBJ2-1, the CDR3 gives the full variable domain: DAGVTQSPTHLIKTRGQQVTLRCSPISGHKSVSWYQQVLGQGPQFIFQYYEKEERGRGNFPDRFSARQFPNYSSELNVNALLLGDSALYLCASSLDRTIYNEQFFGPGTRLTVL.

This clonotype has at least ten counts. The chain has TRBV29-1 and TRBJ2-1; D gene uncertain. The germline V gene encodes CDR1 SQVTM and CDR2 ANQGSEA. The CDR3 runs 14 residues. Trimming removed 4 bases at V and 2 bases at J, with 12 bases between. The CDR3 reads CSVVGRRTYNEQFF. CDR3 coding DNA: TGCAGCGTTGTGGGTCGGCGGACCTACAATGAGCAGTTCTTC.

The V call is TRBV6-5, the J call TRBJ1-1; D is perhaps TRBD1 (6 bases). V shed 7 bases and J shed 0 bases, with 18 bases lying between them. CDR3 length: 16 amino acids. Germline V lookup: CDR1 MNHEY, CDR2 SVGAGI. CDR3 loop: CASTLGGPTMNTEAFF. CDR3 bases: TGTGCCAGCACCTTAGGGGGGCCTACGATGAACACTGAAGCTTTCTTT.

This clonotype was detected a few times. The rearrangement uses TRBV11-2 and TRBJ2-1; D may be TRBD1 (5 bases). V was pared by 2 bases and J by 3 bases, with 23 bases between. Germline values: CDR1 SGHAT, CDR2 FQNNGV. The CDR3 totals 19 residues. CDR3 nucleotide sequence: TGTGCCAGCAGCTTATTGGTTCGACAGCCGCTCTTCGTCTACAATGAGCAGTTCTTC. Protein product: CASSLLVRQPLFVYNEQFF.

On this clonotype itself: At one end the junction does not follow the germline gene, possibly because of a read error. This chain uses TRBV3-1 with TRBJ2-7, with D unclear. Looked up from germline, CDR1 is LGHDT and CDR2 is YNNKEL (reference sequence). CDR3 length: 12 amino acids. CDR3 loop: CASSLSSYEQCF. CDR3 sequence (DNA): TGTGCCAGCAGCCTAAGCTCCTACGAGCAGTGCTTC.

This clonotype was counted between two and nine times. The genes are TRBV9 and TRBJ2-1, with 9 positions matching TRBD2. This CDR3 is built from 15 residues. Germline values: CDR1 SGDLS, CDR2 YYNGEE. Trimming at V came to 4 bases and at J to 3 bases, leaving 5 bases not matched to a gene. The CDR3 coding sequence is TGTGCCAGCAGCCCCGGACTAGCGCACTACAATGAGCAGTTCTTC. It encodes CASSPGLAHYNEQFF.

The V and J genes are TRBV7-9 and TRBJ2-5, with 7 bases aligning to TRBD2. The CDR3 sequence is 13 residues long. V lost 5 bases, J lost 3 bases, and 3 bases stayed unmatched. Germline V CDR1 and CDR2: SEHNR, FQNEAQ (reference sequence). The CDR3 protein is CASSLGTKETQYF. DNA for the CDR3: TGTGCCAGCAGCCTCGGGACTAAAGAGACCCAGTACTTC.

V is TRBV27 and J is TRBJ1-5, with 8 bases matching TRBD1. The CDR3 runs to 16 residues. Unmatched junction bases numbered 16, after V lost 4 bases and J lost 11 bases. Germline CDR1 MNHEY, CDR2 SMNVEV (reference sequence). CDR3 in DNA: TGTGCCAGCAGTTGGGACAGGTCCTCTTCAATCATTTCCCAGCATTTT. It yields the protein CASSWDRSSSIISQHF.

A few counts support this clonotype. V gene TRBV20-1 combines with J gene TRBJ2-5; perhaps TRBD2 as D (6 bases). V was clipped by 3 bases and J by 4 bases, with 30 bases between them. From germline, CDR1 is DFQATT and CDR2 SNEGSKA (reference sequence). The CDR3 sequence is 19 residues long. In DNA form, the CDR3 reads TGCAGTGCTAGCCCCCCATCGGGGAGGCTTGGGATTGGAAGAGAGACCCAGTACTTC. Amino acid sequence: CSASPPSGRLGIGRETQYF.

The CDR3 nucleotides are TGCGCCAGCAGCTTGGCAAGCGGTCTCTACGAGCAGTACTTC. Amino acids: CASSLASGLYEQYF. The chain employs TRBV5-1 and TRBJ2-7, with a tentative D call TRBD2 (5 bases). CDR1 is SGHRS and CDR2 is YFSETQ in the germline V gene. This CDR3 spans 14 amino acids. Between the trimmed V and J ends, which lost 0 bases and 3 bases, there was a span of 10 bases.

This clonotype occurred many times. J is TRBJ2-5 and V is TRBV12-3 or TRBV12-4; 8 bases are a match to TRBD2. The CDR3 runs 14 residues. V trimming: 6 bases; J trimming: 5 bases; junction bases outside the gene matches: 8. CDR3 sequence reads: CASRSSGIGETQYF. CDR3 bases: TGTGCCAGCAGAAGTAGCGGGATTGGGGAGACCCAGTACTTC.

In its sample, this clonotype was seen a few times. The J gene is TRBJ2-1, the V gene TRBV6-4; the match to TRBD2 covers 8 bases. This CDR3 comprises 15 residues. V was pared by 3 bases and J by 3 bases, with 4 bases of the junction left unmatched. The germline V gene has CDR1 MRHNA and CDR2 SNTAGT. The CDR3 sequence is CASSESGLDYNEQFF. The CDR3 DNA is TGTGCCAGCAGTGAATCGGGACTAGACTACAATGAGCAGTTCTTC.

The chain carries TRBV5-8 and TRBJ2-5, with 7 bases identical to TRBD2. Germline V lookup: CDR1 SGHTS, CDR2 YDEGEE. The CDR3 covers 15 residues. The V and J ends lost 5 bases and 4 bases, in that order; junction bases with no gene match: 11. For the CDR3, the DNA is TGTGCCAGCAGTCCGGGGGGTGCTTTGAGAGAGACCCAGTACTTC. Its translation: CASSPGGALRETQYF.

A word on this clonotype: At one end, the junction sequence differs from germline, possibly due to a read error. V usage is TRBV4-1 and J usage is TRBJ2-3; the match to TRBD2 covers 10 bases. CDR1 and CDR2 (germline): MGHRA, YSYEKL. The CDR3 has 15 amino acids. The CDR3 reads CAISQVAGGADTQYF. Written as DNA, the CDR3 is TGCGCCATCAGCCAAGTAGCGGGGGGCGCAGATACGCAGTATTTT.

This rearrangement joins TRBV4-1 to TRBJ1-6, with D hard to call. CDR3 size: 15 residues. V lost 1 base and J lost 5, with 9 bases in between. In germline, CDR1 is MGHRA, CDR2 YSYEKL. CDR3 protein: CASSQGNRNNSPLHF. The CDR3 nucleotides are TGCGCCAGCAGCCAAGGAAACAGAAATAATTCACCCCTCCACTTT.